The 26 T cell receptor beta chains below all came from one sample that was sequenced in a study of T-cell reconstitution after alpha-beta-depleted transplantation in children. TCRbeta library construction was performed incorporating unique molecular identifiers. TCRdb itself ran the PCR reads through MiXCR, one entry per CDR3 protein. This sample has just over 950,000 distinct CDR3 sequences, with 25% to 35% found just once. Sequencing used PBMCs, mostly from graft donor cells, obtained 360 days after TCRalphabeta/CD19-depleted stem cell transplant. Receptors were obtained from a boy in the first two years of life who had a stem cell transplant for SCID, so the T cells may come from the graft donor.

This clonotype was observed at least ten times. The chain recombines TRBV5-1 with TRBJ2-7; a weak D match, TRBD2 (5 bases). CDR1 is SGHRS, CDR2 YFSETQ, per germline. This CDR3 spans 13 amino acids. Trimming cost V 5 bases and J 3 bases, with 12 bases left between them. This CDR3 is CASSSPGSYEQYF. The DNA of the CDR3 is TGCGCCAGCAGTTCTCCGGGGAGCTACGAGCAGTACTTC.

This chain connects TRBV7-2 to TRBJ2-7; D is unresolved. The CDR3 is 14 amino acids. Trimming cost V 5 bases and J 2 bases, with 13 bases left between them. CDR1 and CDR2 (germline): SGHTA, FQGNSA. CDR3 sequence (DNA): TGTGCCAGCAGCCCGAATCACCAAACCTACGAGCAGTACTTC. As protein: CASSPNHQTYEQYF.

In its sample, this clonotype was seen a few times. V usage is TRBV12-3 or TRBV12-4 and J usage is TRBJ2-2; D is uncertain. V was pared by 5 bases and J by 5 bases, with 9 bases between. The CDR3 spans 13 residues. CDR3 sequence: CASSQSRTGELFF. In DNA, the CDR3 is TGTGCCAGCAGTCAGTCCAGAACCGGGGAGCTGTTTTTT.

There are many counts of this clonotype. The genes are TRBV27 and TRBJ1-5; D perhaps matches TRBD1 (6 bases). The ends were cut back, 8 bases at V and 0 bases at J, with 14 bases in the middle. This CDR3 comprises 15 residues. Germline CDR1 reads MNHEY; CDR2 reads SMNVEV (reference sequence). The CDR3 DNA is TGTGCCAGCCACCGGGGGCCCTATAGCAATCAGCCCCAGCATTTT. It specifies CASHRGPYSNQPQHF.

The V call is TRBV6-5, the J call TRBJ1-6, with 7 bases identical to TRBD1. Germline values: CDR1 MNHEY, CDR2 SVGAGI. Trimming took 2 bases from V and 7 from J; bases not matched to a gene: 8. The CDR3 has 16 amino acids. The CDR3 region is CASSYGRGNVNSPLHF. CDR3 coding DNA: TGTGCCAGCAGTTACGGCAGGGGGAATGTGAATTCACCCCTCCACTTT.

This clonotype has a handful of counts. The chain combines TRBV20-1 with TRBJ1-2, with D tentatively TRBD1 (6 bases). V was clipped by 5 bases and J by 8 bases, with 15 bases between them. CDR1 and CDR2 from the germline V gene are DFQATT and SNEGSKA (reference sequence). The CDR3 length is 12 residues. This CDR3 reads CSALTGRGGYTF. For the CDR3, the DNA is TGCAGTGCTCTTACAGGGAGAGGAGGCTACACCTTC.

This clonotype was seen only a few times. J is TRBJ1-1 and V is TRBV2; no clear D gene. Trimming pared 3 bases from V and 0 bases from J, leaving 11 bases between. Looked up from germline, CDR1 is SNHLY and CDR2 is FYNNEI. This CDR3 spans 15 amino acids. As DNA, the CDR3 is TGTGCCAGCAGTGAGCTCGGGCAGGTGAACACTGAAGCTTTCTTT. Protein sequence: CASSELGQVNTEAFF. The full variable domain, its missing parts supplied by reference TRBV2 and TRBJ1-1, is EPEVTQTPSHQVTQMGQEVILRCVPISNHLYFYWYRQILGQKVEFLVSFYNNEISEKSEIFDDQFSVERPDGSNFTLKIRSTKLEDSAMYFCASSELGQVNTEAFFGQGTRLTVV.

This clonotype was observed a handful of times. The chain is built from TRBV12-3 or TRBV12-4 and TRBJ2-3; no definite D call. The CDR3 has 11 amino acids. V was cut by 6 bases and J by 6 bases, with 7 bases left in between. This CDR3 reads CASRRSDTQYF. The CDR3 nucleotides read TGTGCCAGCAGAAGATCCGATACGCAGTATTTT.

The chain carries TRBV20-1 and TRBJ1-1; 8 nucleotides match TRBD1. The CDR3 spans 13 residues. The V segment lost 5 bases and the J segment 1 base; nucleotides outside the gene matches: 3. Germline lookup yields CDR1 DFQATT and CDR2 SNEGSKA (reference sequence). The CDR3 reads CSAWDRRNTEAFF. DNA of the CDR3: TGCAGTGCTTGGGACAGGAGGAACACTGAAGCTTTCTTT.

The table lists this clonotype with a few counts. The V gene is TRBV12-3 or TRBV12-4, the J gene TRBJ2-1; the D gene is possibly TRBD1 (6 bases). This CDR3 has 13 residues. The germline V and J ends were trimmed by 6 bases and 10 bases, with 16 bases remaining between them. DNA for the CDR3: TGTGCCAGCAGCCCCCACAGGGTTCACGAGCAGTTCTTC. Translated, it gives CASSPHRVHEQFF.

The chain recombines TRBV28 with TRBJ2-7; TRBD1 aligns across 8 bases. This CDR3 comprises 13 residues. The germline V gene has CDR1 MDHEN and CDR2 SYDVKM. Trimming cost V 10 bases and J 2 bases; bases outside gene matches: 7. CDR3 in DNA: TGTGCCACTAAGAACAGGGGGACCTACGAGCAGTACTTC. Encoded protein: CATKNRGTYEQYF.

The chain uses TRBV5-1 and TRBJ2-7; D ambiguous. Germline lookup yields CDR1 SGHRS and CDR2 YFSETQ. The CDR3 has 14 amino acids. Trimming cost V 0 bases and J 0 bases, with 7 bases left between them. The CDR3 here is CASSLDSVSYEQYF. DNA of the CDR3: TGCGCCAGCAGCTTGGATTCGGTCTCCTACGAGCAGTACTTC.

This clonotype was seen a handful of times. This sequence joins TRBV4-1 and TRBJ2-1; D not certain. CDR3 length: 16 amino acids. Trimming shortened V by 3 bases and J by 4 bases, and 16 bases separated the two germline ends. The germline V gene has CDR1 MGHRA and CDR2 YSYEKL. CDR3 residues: CASSQQYPSSYNEQFF. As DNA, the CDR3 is TGCGCCAGCAGCCAGCAGTACCCTTCCTCGTACAATGAGCAGTTCTTC.

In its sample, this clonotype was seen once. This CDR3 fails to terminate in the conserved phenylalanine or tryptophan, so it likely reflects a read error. CDR3 in amino acids: CSARIPSRNNEQFL. The CDR3 bases are TGCAGTGCTAGAATACCTAGCAGGAACAATGAGCAGTTCCTC. The gene calls are TRBV20-1 and TRBJ2-1, with D possibly being TRBD2 (5 bases). V gave up 2 bases and J gave up 5 bases, with 13 bases separating them. CDR1 DFQATT and CDR2 SNEGSKA come from the germline V gene (reference sequence). The CDR3 covers 14 residues.

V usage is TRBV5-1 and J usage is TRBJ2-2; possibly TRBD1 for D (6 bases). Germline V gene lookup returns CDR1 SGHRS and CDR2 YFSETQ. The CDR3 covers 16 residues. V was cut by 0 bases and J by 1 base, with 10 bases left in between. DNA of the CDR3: TGCGCCAGCAGCTTGGCATCCAGGGGGAACACCGGGGAGCTGTTTTTT. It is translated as CASSLASRGNTGELFF.

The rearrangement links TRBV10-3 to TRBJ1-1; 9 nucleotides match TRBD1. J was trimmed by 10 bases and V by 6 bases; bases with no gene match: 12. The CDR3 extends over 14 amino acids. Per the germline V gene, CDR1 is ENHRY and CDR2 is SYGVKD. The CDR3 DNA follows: TGTGCCATCAGCGCCACAGGGGGCGGGCAGGGAGCTTTCTTT. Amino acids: CAISATGGGQGAFF.

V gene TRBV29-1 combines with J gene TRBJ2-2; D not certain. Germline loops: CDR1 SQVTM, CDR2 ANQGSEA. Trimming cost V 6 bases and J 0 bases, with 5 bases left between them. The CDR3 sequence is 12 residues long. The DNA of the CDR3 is TGCAGCGTGATTCCGAACACCGGGGAGCTGTTTTTT. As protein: CSVIPNTGELFF.

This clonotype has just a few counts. CDR3 DNA sequence: TGTGCCAGCAGTTTATTAACAGGGCACGAGCAGTACTTC. It encodes CASSLLTGHEQYF. The chain uses TRBV6-5 and TRBJ2-7; tentative D call: TRBD1 (6 bases). The germline gives CDR1 MNHEY, CDR2 SVGAGI. Trimming shortened V by 4 bases and J by 5 bases, and 12 bases separated the two germline ends. The CDR3 is made up of 13 amino acids.

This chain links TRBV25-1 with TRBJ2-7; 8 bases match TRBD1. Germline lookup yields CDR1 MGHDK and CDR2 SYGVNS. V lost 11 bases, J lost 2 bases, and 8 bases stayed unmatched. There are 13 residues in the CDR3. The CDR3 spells CAVGQGWPYEQYF. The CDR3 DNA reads TGTGCCGTTGGACAGGGATGGCCCTACGAGCAGTACTTC.

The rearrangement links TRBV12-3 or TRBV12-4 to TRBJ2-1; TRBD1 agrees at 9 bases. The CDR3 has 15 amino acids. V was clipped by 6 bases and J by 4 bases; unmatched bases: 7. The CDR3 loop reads CASRSTGGAYNEQFF. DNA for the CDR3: TGTGCCAGCAGGTCTACAGGGGGCGCGTACAATGAGCAGTTCTTC.

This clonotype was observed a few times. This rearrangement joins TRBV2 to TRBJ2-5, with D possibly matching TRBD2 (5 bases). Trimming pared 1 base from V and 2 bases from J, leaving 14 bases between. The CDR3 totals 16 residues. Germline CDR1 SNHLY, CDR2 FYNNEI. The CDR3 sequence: CASSEERYLTQETQYF. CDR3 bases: TGTGCCAGCAGTGAAGAGCGGTACTTAACACAAGAGACCCAGTACTTC.

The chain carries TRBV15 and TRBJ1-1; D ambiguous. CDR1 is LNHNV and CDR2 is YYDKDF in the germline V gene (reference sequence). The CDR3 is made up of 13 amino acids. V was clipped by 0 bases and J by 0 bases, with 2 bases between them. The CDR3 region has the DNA TGTGCCACCAGCAGAGAGCTGAACACTGAAGCTTTCTTT. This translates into CATSRELNTEAFF.

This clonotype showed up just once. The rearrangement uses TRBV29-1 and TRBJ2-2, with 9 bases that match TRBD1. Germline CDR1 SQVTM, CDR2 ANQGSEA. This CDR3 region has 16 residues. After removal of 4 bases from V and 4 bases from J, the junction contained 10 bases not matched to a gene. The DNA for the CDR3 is TGCAGCGTTGCCCCTTGGGACAGGGATGCCACCGGGGAGCTGTTTTTT. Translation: CSVAPWDRDATGELFF.

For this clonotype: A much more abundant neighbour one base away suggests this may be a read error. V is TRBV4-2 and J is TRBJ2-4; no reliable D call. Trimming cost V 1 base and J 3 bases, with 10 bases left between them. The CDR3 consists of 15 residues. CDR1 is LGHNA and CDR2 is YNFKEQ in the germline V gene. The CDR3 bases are TGTGCCAGCAGCCAAGTTGAGCTAGTCAAAAACATTCAGTACTTC. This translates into CASSQVELVKNIQYF.

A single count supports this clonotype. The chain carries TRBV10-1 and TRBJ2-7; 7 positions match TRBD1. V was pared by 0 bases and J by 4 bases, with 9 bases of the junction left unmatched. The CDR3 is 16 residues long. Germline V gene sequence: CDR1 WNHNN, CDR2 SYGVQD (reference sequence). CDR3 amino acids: CASSESTLGQRYEQYF. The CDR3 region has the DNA TGCGCCAGCAGTGAGTCGACGCTGGGACAGAGATACGAGCAGTACTTC.

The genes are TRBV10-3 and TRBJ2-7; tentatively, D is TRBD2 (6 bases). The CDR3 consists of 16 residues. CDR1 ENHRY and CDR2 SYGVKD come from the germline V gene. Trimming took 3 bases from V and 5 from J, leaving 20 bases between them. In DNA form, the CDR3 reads TGTGCCATCAGTGACCGACTAGTTGGCGGGTTAGACGAGCAGTACTTC. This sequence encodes CAISDRLVGGLDEQYF.